Listed here are 14 T cell receptor beta chains from one sample, sequenced in a study of CD4+ T cells in melanoma. The data were produced by immunoSEQ multiplex PCR, yet TCRdb's version contains in-frame clones alone and is incomplete. The table has about 140,000 clones, roughly 91% seen once. The origin of the receptors is a human donor with melanoma.

In this sample, this clone turned up once. This sequence joins TRBV9 and TRBJ2-4, with TRBD1 as a possible D gene (7 bases). The CDR3 is 18 amino acids. Trimming took 2 bases from V and 0 from J, leaving 18 bases between them. The germline gives CDR1 SGDLS, CDR2 YYNGEE. The CDR3 DNA is TGTGCCAGCAGCGTGGCCCCCGGCGGGACAGCAGCCAAAAACATTCAGTACTTC. As protein: CASSVAPGGTAAKNIQYF.

This chain connects TRBV9 to TRBJ1-3; D gene unclear. Looked up from germline, CDR1 is SGDLS and CDR2 is YYNGEE. Trimming removed 3 bases from V and 2 bases from J, with 15 bases in between. This CDR3 has 16 amino acids. The CDR3: CASSETGPSAGNTIYF. The CDR3 DNA reads TGTGCCAGCAGCGAAACCGGGCCCTCGGCTGGAAACACCATATATTTT.

This clone was counted a single time. The chain couples TRBV11-2 to TRBJ2-7; possible D gene TRBD2, 6 bases. Germline lookup yields CDR1 SGHAT and CDR2 FQNNGV. The CDR3 runs to 16 residues. V lost 0 bases and J 2 bases, leaving 14 bases between the germline ends. CDR3 DNA sequence: TGTGCCAGCAGCTTAGACGGTGGGGGGAGGACCTACGAGCAGTACTTC. Translating it yields CASSLDGGGRTYEQYF.

This chain connects TRBV29-1 to TRBJ1-4; 10 bases are shared with TRBD1. V trimming: 6 bases; J trimming: 5 bases; junction bases outside the gene matches: 12. Germline assignment: CDR1 SQVTM and CDR2 ANQGSEA. The CDR3 loop spans 16 amino acids. For the CDR3, the DNA is TGCAGCGTACGTCCGGGACAGGGGATTGAAAATGAAAAACTGTTTTTT. Its translation: CSVRPGQGIENEKLFF.

This chain links TRBV7-2 with TRBJ2-3; D might be TRBD1 (6 bases). Between the trimmed V and J ends, which lost 11 bases and 1 base, there was a span of 16 bases. The CDR3 has 14 residues. CDR1 and CDR2 (germline): SGHTA, FQGNSA. CDR3 DNA: TGTGCCGAGGGGGAAGGGATAGGCACAGATACGCAGTATTTT. Translated: CAEGEGIGTDTQYF.

The rearrangement uses TRBV11-2 and TRBJ2-7; 10 bases align to TRBD1. The germline V gene encodes CDR1 SGHAT and CDR2 FQNNGV. V gave up 5 bases and J gave up 6 bases; unmatched junction bases: 10. The CDR3 is 15 residues long. This chain's CDR3 is CASSLTGQGSGEQYF. Here the CDR3 DNA reads TGTGCCAGCAGCCTAACGGGACAGGGGTCAGGCGAGCAGTACTTC.

The gene calls are TRBV18 and TRBJ1-1; a weak D match, TRBD1 (6 bases). The germline gives CDR1 KGHSH, CDR2 LQKENI. Trimming took 5 bases from V and 1 from J, leaving 11 bases between them. The CDR3 extends over 14 amino acids. CDR3 sequence reads: CASSSDRTNTEAFF. The CDR3 DNA follows: TGTGCCAGCTCATCAGACAGGACGAACACTGAAGCTTTCTTT.

The genes are TRBV12-5 and TRBJ1-6, with D possibly TRBD1 on 5 matching bases. The CDR3 totals 16 residues. V was trimmed by 0 bases and J by 9 bases, leaving 15 bases between them. Per the germline V gene, CDR1 is LGHNT and CDR2 is FRNRAP. CDR3 loop: CASGLVVTASRSPLHF. Here the CDR3 DNA reads TGTGCTAGTGGTTTGGTAGTGACAGCTAGCCGTTCACCCCTCCACTTT.

CDR3 protein: CAWSVRGNFNSPLHF. The DNA of the CDR3 is TGTGCCTGGAGTGTGAGGGGAAATTTTAATTCACCCCTCCACTTT. V usage is TRBV30 and J usage is TRBJ1-6; weak D call: TRBD1 (5 bases). V dropped 0 bases and J dropped 6 bases, with 12 bases sitting between them. Looked up from germline, CDR1 is GTSNPN and CDR2 is SVGIG (reference sequence). The CDR3 is made up of 15 amino acids. The full variable domain, rest sourced from reference TRBV30 and TRBJ1-6, is SQTIHQWPATLVQPVGSPLSLECTVEGTSNPNLYWYRQAAGRGLQLLFYSVGIGQISSEVPQNLSASRPQDRQFILSSKKLLLSDSGFYLCAWSVRGNFNSPLHFGNGTRLTVT.

The chain carries TRBV2 and TRBJ2-3; D is tentatively TRBD1 or TRBD2 (5 bases each). V was shortened by 5 bases and J by 2 bases, with 11 bases between the two germline ends. In germline, CDR1 is SNHLY, CDR2 FYNNEI. The CDR3 loop spans 14 amino acids. The CDR3 sequence is CASSRDVPTDTQYF. For the CDR3, the DNA is TGTGCCAGCAGTAGGGACGTACCCACAGATACGCAGTATTTT.

The chain combines TRBV4-1 with TRBJ1-4, with D hard to call. Between the trimmed V and J ends, which lost 0 bases and 4 bases, there was a span of 12 bases. Germline-derived CDR1 and CDR2 are MGHRA and YSYEKL. The CDR3 sequence is 16 residues long. CDR3 sequence reads: CASSQDGTANNEKLFF. CDR3 DNA sequence: TGCGCCAGCAGCCAAGACGGAACAGCTAATAATGAAAAACTGTTTTTT.

V usage is TRBV18 and J usage is TRBJ1-1, with D possibly matching TRBD1 (5 bases). Looked up from germline, CDR1 is KGHSH and CDR2 is LQKENI. Trimming left V 3 bases short and J 6 bases short, with 14 bases between. This CDR3 has 14 amino acids. The CDR3 nucleotides read TGTGCCAGCTCACCTCACCCAGGGACCCCTGAAGCTTTCTTT. It codes for CASSPHPGTPEAFF.

The chain links TRBV6-1 to TRBJ1-1; the match to TRBD1 covers 9 bases. In germline, CDR1 is MNHNS, CDR2 SASEGT. Trimming cost V 1 base and J 0 bases; bases outside gene matches: 6. The length of the CDR3 is 17 residues. The CDR3 coding sequence is TGTGCCAGCAGTGAAGTTGGGACAGGGTTGATGAACACTGAAGCTTTCTTT. Translating it yields CASSEVGTGLMNTEAFF.

The chain combines TRBV30 with TRBJ1-6; 7 bases match TRBD1. CDR1 and CDR2 from the germline V gene are GTSNPN and SVGIG (reference sequence). The CDR3 is 12 amino acids. V lost 6 bases to trimming and J lost 8 bases; unmatched junction nucleotides: 4. The CDR3 loop reads CACDRDDSPLHF. CDR3 in DNA: TGTGCCTGTGACAGGGACGATTCACCCCTCCACTTT.